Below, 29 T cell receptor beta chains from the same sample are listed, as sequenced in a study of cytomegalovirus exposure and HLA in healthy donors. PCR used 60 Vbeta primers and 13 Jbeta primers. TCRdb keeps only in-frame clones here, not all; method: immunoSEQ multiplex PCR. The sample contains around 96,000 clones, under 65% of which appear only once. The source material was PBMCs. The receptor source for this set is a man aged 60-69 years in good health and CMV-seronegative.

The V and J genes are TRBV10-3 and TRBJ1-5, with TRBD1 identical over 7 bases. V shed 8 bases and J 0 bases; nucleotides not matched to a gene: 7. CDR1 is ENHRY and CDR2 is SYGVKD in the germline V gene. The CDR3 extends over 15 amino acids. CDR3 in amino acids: CAIGGQPDSNQPQHF. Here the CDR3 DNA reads TGTGCCATCGGGGGACAGCCGGATAGCAATCAGCCCCAGCATTTT.

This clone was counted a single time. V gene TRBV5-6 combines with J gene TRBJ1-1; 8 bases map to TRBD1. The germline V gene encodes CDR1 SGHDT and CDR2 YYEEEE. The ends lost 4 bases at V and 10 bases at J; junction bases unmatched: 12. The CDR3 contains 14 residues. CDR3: CASSPDRGVGLAFF. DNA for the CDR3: TGTGCCAGCAGCCCTGACAGGGGCGTGGGTCTAGCTTTCTTT.

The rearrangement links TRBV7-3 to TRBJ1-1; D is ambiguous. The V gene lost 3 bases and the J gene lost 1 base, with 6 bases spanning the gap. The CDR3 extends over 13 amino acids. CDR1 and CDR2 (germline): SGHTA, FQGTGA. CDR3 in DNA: TGTGCCAGCAGCTTTGCGGGGAACACTGAAGCTTTCTTT. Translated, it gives CASSFAGNTEAFF.

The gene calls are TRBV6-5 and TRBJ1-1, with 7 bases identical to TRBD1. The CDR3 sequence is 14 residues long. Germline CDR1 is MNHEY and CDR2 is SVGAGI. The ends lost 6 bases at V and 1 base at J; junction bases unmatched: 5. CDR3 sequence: CASRLGQANTEAFF. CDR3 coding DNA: TGTGCCAGCAGACTTGGACAGGCGAACACTGAAGCTTTCTTT.

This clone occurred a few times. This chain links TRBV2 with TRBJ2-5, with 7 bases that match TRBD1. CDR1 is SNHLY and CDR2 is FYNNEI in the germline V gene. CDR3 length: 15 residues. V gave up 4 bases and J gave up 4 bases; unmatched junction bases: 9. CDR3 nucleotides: TGTGCCAGCAGTGGATCCCAGGGGGTAGTAGAGACCCAGTACTTC. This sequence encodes CASSGSQGVVETQYF. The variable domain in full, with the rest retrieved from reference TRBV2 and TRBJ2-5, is EPEVTQTPSHQVTQMGQEVILRCVPISNHLYFYWYRQILGQKVEFLVSFYNNEISEKSEIFDDQFSVERPDGSNFTLKIRSTKLEDSAMYFCASSGSQGVVETQYFGPGTRLLVL.

The CDR3 coding sequence is TGTGCCATCTCCGGGGGGGAAGAGACCCAGTACTTC. Amino acid sequence: CAISGGEETQYF. The chain recombines TRBV10-3 with TRBJ2-5; 8 bases match TRBD2. From germline, CDR1 is ENHRY and CDR2 SYGVKD. The ends lost 8 bases at V and 3 bases at J; junction bases unmatched: 2. This CDR3 is built from 12 residues.

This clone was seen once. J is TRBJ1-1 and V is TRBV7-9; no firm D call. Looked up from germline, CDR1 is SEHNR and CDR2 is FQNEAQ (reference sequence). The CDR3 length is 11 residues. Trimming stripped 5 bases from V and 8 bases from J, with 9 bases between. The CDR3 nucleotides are TGTGCCAGCAGCCAAAGCAGGGAAGCTTTCTTT. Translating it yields CASSQSREAFF.

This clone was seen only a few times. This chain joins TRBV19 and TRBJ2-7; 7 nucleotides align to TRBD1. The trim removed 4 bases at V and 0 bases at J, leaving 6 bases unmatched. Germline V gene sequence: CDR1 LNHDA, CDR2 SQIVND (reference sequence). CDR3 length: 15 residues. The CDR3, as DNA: TGTGCCAGTAGTAGGATGGGACAGTACTCCTACGAGCAGTACTTC. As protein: CASSRMGQYSYEQYF. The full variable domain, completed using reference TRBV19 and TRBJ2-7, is DGGITQSPKYLFRKEGQNVTLSCEQNLNHDAMYWYRQDPGQGLRLIYYSQIVNDFQKGDIAEGYSVSREKKESFPLTVTSAQKNPTAFYLCASSRMGQYSYEQYFGPGTRLTVT.

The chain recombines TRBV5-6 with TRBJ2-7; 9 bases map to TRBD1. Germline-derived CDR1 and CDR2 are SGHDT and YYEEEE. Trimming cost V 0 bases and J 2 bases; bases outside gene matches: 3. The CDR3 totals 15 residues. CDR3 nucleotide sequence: TGTGCCAGCAGCTTGGTCGGACAGGGGACCTACGAGCAGTACTTC. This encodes CASSLVGQGTYEQYF.

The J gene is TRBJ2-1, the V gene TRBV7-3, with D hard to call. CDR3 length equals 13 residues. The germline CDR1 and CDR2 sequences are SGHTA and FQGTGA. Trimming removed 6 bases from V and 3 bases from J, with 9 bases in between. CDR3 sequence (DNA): TGTGCCAGCAGTTGGAACAGCTACAATGAGCAGTTCTTC. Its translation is CASSWNSYNEQFF. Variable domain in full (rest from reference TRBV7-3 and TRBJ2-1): GAGVSQTPSNKVTEKGKYVELRCDPISGHTALYWYRQSLGQGPEFLIYFQGTGAADDSGLPNDRFFAVRPEGSVSTLKIQRTERGDSAVYLCASSWNSYNEQFFGPGTRLTVL.

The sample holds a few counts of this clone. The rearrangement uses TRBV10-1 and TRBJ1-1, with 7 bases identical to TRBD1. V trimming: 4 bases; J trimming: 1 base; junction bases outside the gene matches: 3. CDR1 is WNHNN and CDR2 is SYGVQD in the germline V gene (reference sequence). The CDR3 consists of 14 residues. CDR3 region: CASSGGTENTEAFF. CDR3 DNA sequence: TGCGCCAGCAGTGGGGGGACAGAGAACACTGAAGCTTTCTTT.

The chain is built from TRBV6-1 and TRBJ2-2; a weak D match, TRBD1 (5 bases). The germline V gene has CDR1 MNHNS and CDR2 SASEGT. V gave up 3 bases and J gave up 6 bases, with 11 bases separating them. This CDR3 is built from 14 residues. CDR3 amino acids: CASSESRVSGELFF. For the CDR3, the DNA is TGTGCCAGCAGTGAGTCCAGGGTTTCCGGGGAGCTGTTTTTT.

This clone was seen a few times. In nucleotides, the CDR3 is TGTGCCAGCTCAAGGGCATCAGACGGGACTAGCTTCAATGAGCAGTTCTTC. Translating it yields CASSRASDGTSFNEQFF. V usage is TRBV18 and J usage is TRBJ2-1; 9 nucleotides match TRBD2. J lost 6 bases, V lost 5 bases, and 14 bases had no gene match. Germline loops: CDR1 KGHSH, CDR2 LQKENI. This CDR3 is 17 amino acids long.

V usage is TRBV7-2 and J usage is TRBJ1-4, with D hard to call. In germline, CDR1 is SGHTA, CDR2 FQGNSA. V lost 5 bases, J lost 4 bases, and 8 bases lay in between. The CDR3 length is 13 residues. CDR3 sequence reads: CASSRSHNEKLFF. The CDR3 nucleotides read TGTGCCAGCAGCCGGTCCCATAATGAAAAACTGTTTTTT.

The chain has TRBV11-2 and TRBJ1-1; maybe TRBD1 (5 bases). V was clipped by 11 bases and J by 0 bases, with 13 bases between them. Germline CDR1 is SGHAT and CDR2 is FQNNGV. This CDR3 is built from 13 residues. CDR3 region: CAGRGRLNTEAFF. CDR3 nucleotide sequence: TGTGCCGGCCGGGGGAGACTGAACACTGAAGCTTTCTTT. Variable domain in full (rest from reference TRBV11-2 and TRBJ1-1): EAGVAQSPRYKIIEKRQSVAFWCNPISGHATLYWYQQILGQGPKLLIQFQNNGVVDDSQLPKDRFSAERLKGVDSTLKIQPAKLEDSAVYLCAGRGRLNTEAFFGQGTRLTVV.

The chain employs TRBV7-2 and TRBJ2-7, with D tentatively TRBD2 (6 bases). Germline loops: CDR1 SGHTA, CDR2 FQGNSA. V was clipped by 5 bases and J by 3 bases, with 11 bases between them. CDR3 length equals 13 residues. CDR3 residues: CASSPSAGYEQYF. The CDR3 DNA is TGTGCCAGCAGCCCATCAGCGGGCTACGAGCAGTACTTC.

Written as DNA, the CDR3 is TGTGCCAGCAGCTTACGGGATCGGAGCGAGCAGTACTTC. This encodes CASSLRDRSEQYF. V usage is TRBV11-3 and J usage is TRBJ2-7; TRBD2 might be the D (5 bases). The germline V gene encodes CDR1 SGHNT and CDR2 YENEEA. Between the trimmed V and J ends, which lost 2 bases and 6 bases, there was a span of 11 bases. The CDR3 spans 13 residues.

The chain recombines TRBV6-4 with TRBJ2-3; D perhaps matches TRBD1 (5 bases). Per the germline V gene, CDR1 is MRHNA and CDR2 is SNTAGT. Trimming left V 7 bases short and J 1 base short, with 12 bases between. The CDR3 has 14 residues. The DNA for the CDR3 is TGTGCCAGCAAACAGGACACAGGCACAGATACGCAGTATTTT. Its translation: CASKQDTGTDTQYF.

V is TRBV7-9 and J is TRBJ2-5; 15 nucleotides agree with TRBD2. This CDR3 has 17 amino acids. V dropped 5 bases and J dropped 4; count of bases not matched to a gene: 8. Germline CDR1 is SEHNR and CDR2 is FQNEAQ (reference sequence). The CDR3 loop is CASSRTSGGAGSETQYF. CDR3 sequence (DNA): TGTGCCAGCAGCCGGACTAGCGGGGGGGCAGGGTCAGAGACCCAGTACTTC.

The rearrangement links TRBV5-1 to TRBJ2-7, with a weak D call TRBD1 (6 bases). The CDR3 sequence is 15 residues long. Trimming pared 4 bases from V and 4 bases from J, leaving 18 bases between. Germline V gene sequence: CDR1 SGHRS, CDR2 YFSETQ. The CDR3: CASSIGQTSQYEQYF. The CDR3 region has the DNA TGCGCCAGCAGCATCGGACAGACAAGCCAATACGAGCAGTACTTC.

The CDR3: CASGNSGTSGSSHEQYF. The CDR3 region has the DNA TGTGCCAGCGGAAATTCTGGGACTAGCGGGAGTTCCCACGAGCAGTACTTC. The chain has TRBV7-3 and TRBJ2-7; 14 bases agree with TRBD2. V trimming: 8 bases; J trimming: 5 bases; junction bases outside the gene matches: 14. CDR3 length: 17 amino acids. Germline loops: CDR1 SGHTA, CDR2 FQGTGA. The complete variable domain, with remaining parts taken from reference TRBV7-3 and TRBJ2-7, reads GAGVSQTPSNKVTEKGKYVELRCDPISGHTALYWYRQSLGQGPEFLIYFQGTGAADDSGLPNDRFFAVRPEGSVSTLKIQRTERGDSAVYLCASGNSGTSGSSHEQYFGPGTRLTVT.

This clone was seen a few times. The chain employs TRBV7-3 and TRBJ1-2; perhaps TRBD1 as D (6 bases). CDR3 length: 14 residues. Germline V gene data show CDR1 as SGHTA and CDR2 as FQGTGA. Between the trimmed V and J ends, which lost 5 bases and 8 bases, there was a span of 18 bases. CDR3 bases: TGTGCCAGCAGCCCGGACAGCAATACCTTAGGCTACACCTTC. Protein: CASSPDSNTLGYTF.

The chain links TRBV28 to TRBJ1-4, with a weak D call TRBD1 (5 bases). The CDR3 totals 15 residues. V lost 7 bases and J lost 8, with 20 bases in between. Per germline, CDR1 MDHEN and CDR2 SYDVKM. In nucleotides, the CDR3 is TGTGCCAGCATAAGGGCTTCGTCAAGGGGAGAAAAACTGTTTTTT. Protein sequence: CASIRASSRGEKLFF.

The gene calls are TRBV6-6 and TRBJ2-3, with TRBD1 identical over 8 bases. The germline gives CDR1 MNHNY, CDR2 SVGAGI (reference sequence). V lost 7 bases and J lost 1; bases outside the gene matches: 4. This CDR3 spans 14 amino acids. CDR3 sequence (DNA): TGTGCCAGCACCATGACAGGGGGCACAGATACGCAGTATTTT. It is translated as CASTMTGGTDTQYF.

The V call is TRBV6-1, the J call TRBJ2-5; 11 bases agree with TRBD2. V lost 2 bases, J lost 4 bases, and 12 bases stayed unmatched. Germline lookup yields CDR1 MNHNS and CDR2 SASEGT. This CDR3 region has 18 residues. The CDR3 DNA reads TGTGCCAGCAGTGAAAGCTTGCTAGCGGGGGGCGGGGGAGAGACCCAGTACTTC. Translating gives CASSESLLAGGGGETQYF.

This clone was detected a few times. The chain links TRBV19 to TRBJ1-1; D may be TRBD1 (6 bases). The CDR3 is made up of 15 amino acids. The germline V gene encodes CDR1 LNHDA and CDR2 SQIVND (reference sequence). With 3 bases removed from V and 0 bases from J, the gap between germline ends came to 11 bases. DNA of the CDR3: TGTGCCAGTAGTATCCCCGGACAGTTGAACACTGAAGCTTTCTTT. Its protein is CASSIPGQLNTEAFF.

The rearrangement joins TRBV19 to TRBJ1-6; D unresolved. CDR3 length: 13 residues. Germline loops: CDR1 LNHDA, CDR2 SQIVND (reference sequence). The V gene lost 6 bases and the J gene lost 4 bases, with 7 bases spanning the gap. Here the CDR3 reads CASRPVYNSPLHF. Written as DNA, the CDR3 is TGTGCCAGTAGGCCAGTATATAATTCACCCCTCCACTTT.

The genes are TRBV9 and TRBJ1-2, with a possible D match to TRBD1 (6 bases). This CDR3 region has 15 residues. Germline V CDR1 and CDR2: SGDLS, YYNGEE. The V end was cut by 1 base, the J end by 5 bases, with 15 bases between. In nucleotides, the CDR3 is TGTGCCAGCAGCGTACCAGGGGATTACTATTATGGCTACACCTTC. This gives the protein CASSVPGDYYYGYTF.

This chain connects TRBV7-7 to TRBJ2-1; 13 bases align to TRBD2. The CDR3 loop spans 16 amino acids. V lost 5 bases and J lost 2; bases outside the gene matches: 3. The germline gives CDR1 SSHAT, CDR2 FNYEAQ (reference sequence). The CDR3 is CASSLGLAGPYNEQFF. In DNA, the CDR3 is TGTGCCAGCAGCCTGGGACTAGCGGGACCCTACAATGAGCAGTTCTTC.